This TCR beta chain comes out of a study of vaccination effects on CD4 cells after COVID-19. Overall study findings and caveats: In the late period after vaccination, infection- and vaccine-induced clones contracted markedly. Convalescent patients were few in the study, and early post-infection timepoints were absent.

V shed 6 bases and J shed 0 bases, with 23 bases lying between them. There are 19 residues in the CDR3. Per germline, CDR1 LGHNT and CDR2 FRNRAP. Notes on this clone: The antigen is undetermined.

Generated by immunoSEQ multiplex PCR, the TCRdb table keeps only in-frame clones and is missing some. Of about 66,000 clones listed, around three quarters were seen once; the top ten hold about 0.91%. CD4+ T cells specific for antigen were expanded with viral peptide pools by the ViraFEST assay before sequencing. Subsequent to roughly 9 days of culture, CD4+ T cells were isolated. Subjects were given two BNT162b2 or mRNA-1273 vaccine doses. The chain joins TRBV12-5 to TRBJ1-4; D is undetermined. The source is a human donor who received a COVID-19 vaccine. The material was CD4+ T cells from PBMCs cultured with HCoV-OC43 spike peptides, obtained after COVID-19 vaccination. This sample's subset: HCoV-OC43 spike overlapping peptide pool stimulation. The DNA of the CDR3 is TGTGCTAGTGGCGAATGGGTCCCCGGGCTAGTAGCAACTAATGAAAAACTGTTTTTT. Translated, it gives CASGEWVPGLVATNEKLFF.